Shown below are 16 T cell receptor beta chains from a single sample sequenced in a study of immune characterization of retroperitoneal liposarcoma. TCRdb ran MiXCR on the PCR reads and lists one entry per CDR3 protein. The table records approximately 11,000 distinct CDR3 sequences, approximately 28% of them present only once. The sequencing sample was made of tumor tissue. Receptor source: a female donor with retroperitoneal liposarcoma.

V and J are TRBV6-1 and TRBJ1-5, with D unresolved. The V gene's germline CDR1 is MNHNS and CDR2 SASEGT. V shed 3 bases and J shed 4 bases, with 10 bases lying between them. The CDR3 is 14 amino acids. CDR3 DNA: TGTGCCAGCAGTGAGAGGGAGGAGAATCAGCCCCAGCATTTT. Residues: CASSEREENQPQHF.

This clonotype is medium-sized. This chain connects TRBV7-6 to TRBJ2-1, with D uncertain. V shed 1 base and J shed 6 bases, with 4 bases lying between them. Germline lookup yields CDR1 SGHVS and CDR2 FNYEAQ. This CDR3 has 12 amino acids. CDR3 loop: CASSLDGNEQFF. As DNA, the CDR3 is TGTGCCAGCAGCTTAGATGGCAATGAGCAGTTCTTC. Full variable domain (rest looked up from reference TRBV7-6 and TRBJ2-1): GAGVSQSPRYKVTKRGQDVALRCDPISGHVSLYWYRQALGQGPEFLTYFNYEAQQDKSGLPNDRFSAERPEGSISTLTIQRTEQRDSAMYRCASSLDGNEQFFGPGTRLTVL.

This chain links TRBV6-1 with TRBJ2-1, with D unresolved. Germline assignment: CDR1 MNHNS and CDR2 SASEGT. V was trimmed by 2 bases and J by 10 bases, leaving 12 bases between them. This CDR3 spans 13 amino acids. CDR3 sequence (DNA): TGTGCCAGCAGTGAAAACTCTGGCTACGAGCAGTTCTTC. Its protein is CASSENSGYEQFF.

This clonotype was observed many times. The chain joins TRBV12-3 or TRBV12-4 to TRBJ2-6, with D possibly TRBD1 on 5 matching bases. The CDR3 totals 19 residues. V lost 6 bases and J 1 base, leaving 22 bases between the germline ends. CDR3 sequence (DNA): TGTGCCAGCAGAGCCCTCCCTGGGGCGTTTCGATCTGGGGCCAACGTCCTGACTTTC. Its translation is CASRALPGAFRSGANVLTF.

This clonotype is judged medium-sized (0.01 to 0.1%). The V gene is TRBV12-3 or TRBV12-4, the J gene TRBJ2-7, with no clear D. The CDR3 consists of 13 residues. V lost 5 bases and J 0 bases, leaving 8 bases between the germline ends. The CDR3 here is CASSMDGSYEQYF. The CDR3 DNA reads as TGTGCCAGCAGTATGGACGGCTCCTACGAGCAGTACTTC.

This clonotype was counted many times. The chain is built from TRBV7-3 and TRBJ2-3; 14 bases agree with TRBD2. V dropped 0 bases and J dropped 0; count of bases not matched to a gene: 8. Germline V gene sequence: CDR1 SGHTA, CDR2 FQGTGA. The CDR3 is 20 residues long. The CDR3 DNA reads TGTGCCAGCAGCTTAACCCGACTAGCGGGAGGGGCCTCTAGCACAGATACGCAGTATTTT. It is translated as CASSLTRLAGGASSTDTQYF.

The chain couples TRBV7-6 to TRBJ2-2; a possible D gene is TRBD1 (5 bases). Trimming pared 5 bases from V and 1 base from J, leaving 8 bases between. The germline V gene encodes CDR1 SGHVS and CDR2 FNYEAQ. The CDR3 runs to 14 residues. The CDR3 here is CASSKTGNTGELFF. The CDR3 DNA follows: TGTGCCAGCAGCAAAACAGGGAACACCGGGGAGCTGTTTTTT.

This clonotype has just one count. A much larger clone differs from this one at a single base, so this may be a read error. The CDR3 DNA follows: TGTGCCACCCGTGAACCGGGACTAGCGGGAGGGCAGACCTACAATGAGCAGTTCTTC. It is translated as CATREPGLAGGQTYNEQFF. The V and J genes are TRBV24-1 and TRBJ2-1, with 16 positions matching TRBD2. The germline V gene has CDR1 KGHDR and CDR2 SFDVKD. The CDR3 is 19 residues long.

V usage is TRBV28 and J usage is TRBJ2-1; D tentatively fits TRBD1 or TRBD2 (6 bases each). CDR1 is MDHEN and CDR2 is SYDVKM in the germline V gene. The ends were cut back, 8 bases at V and 10 bases at J, with 21 bases in the middle. The CDR3 sequence is 14 residues long. CDR3 sequence (DNA): TGTGCCAGCCGCTACCGAATGGGGGGCTACGAGCAGTTCTTC. Its translation is CASRYRMGGYEQFF.

This clonotype was found many times. This CDR3 reads CASSYHIKETQYF. CDR3 nucleotides: TGTGCCAGCAGCTACCATATCAAAGAGACCCAGTACTTC. The rearrangement joins TRBV6-1 to TRBJ2-5; D is unclear. V was pared by 6 bases and J by 3 bases, with 11 bases between. The germline gives CDR1 MNHNS, CDR2 SASEGT. The CDR3 sequence is 13 residues long.

This clonotype ranks as medium-sized. This sequence joins TRBV7-6 and TRBJ2-7; 10 nucleotides align to TRBD1. The CDR3 has 15 residues. Germline CDR1 and CDR2: SGHVS and FNYEAQ. V was pared by 3 bases and J by 0 bases, with 2 bases of the junction left unmatched. CDR3 DNA: TGTGCCAGCAGCTTGGGACAGGGGAGCTCCTACGAGCAGTACTTC. It yields the protein CASSLGQGSSYEQYF.

By share of the sample, this clonotype is medium-sized. The chain recombines TRBV6-1 with TRBJ2-3; D possibly uses TRBD1 or TRBD2 (5 bases each). The CDR3 is 15 residues long. In germline, CDR1 is MNHNS, CDR2 SASEGT. The V end was cut by 5 bases, the J end by 2 bases, with 14 bases between. The CDR3 spells CASSTTGTPTDTQYF. CDR3 sequence (DNA): TGTGCCAGCAGTACTACCGGGACCCCCACAGATACGCAGTATTTT.

This clonotype was detected ten times or more. The chain uses TRBV6-1 and TRBJ2-3, with 15 bases that match TRBD2. The V segment lost 4 bases and the J segment 4 bases; nucleotides outside the gene matches: 0. Germline-derived CDR1 and CDR2 are MNHNS and SASEGT. The CDR3 consists of 15 residues. The DNA of the CDR3 is TGTGCCAGCAGTGGGACTAGCGGGGGGGCAGATACGCAGTATTTT. This gives the protein CASSGTSGGADTQYF.

The sample holds a few counts of this clonotype. The chain has TRBV7-2 and TRBJ2-3, with D possibly called TRBD1 or TRBD2 (5 bases each). The J call may be faulty, since TRBJ2-7 better matches the DNA end. Germline V gives CDR1 SGHTA, CDR2 FQGNSA. This CDR3 has 14 residues. The CDR3 region is CASSFHPADNEQYF. The CDR3 DNA reads as TGTGCCAGCAGCTTCCACCCAGCGGACAATGAGCAGTACTTC.

Notes on this clonotype: One junction end does not reproduce the germline sequence, and a read error may be involved. The chain has TRBV6-6 and TRBJ2-3; D is ambiguous. Per the germline V gene, CDR1 is MNHNY and CDR2 is SVGAGI (reference sequence). CDR3 length: 13 amino acids. CDR3 amino acids: CASSVSSKDTQYF. CDR3 in DNA: TGTGCCAGCAGTGTGAGCAGCAAAGATACACAGTATTTT.

The chain employs TRBV6-1 and TRBJ2-1; D is perhaps TRBD1 or TRBD2 (5 bases each). This CDR3 comprises 14 residues. The ends were cut back, 6 bases at V and 10 bases at J, with 19 bases in the middle. Germline V gene data show CDR1 as MNHNS and CDR2 as SASEGT. The CDR3 DNA reads as TGTGCCAGCAGCAGGGAGTCCCAAAACTACGAGCAGTTCTTC. This encodes CASSRESQNYEQFF.